The clone carrying this T cell receptor (beta chain) was found many times. Its antigen is not known. The data originate from a study of early T cells in non-severe SARS-CoV-2 infection. Study at large: The input, bulk RNA from unsorted whole blood, was sequenced, and chains were unpaired.

cDNA molecules, individually, were tagged with unique molecular identifiers. Each CDR3 protein is one row after TCRdb ran MiXCR on the 5' RACE reads. In the table there are around 58,000 distinct CDR3 sequences, 10% to 15% of which are singletons. Study-wide results and limits: VDJdb-based annotation leaned toward anti-spike CD8 responses and missed private and CD4 specificities.

The CDR3 runs to 14 residues. The V gene lost 5 bases and the J gene lost 5 bases, with 16 bases spanning the gap. Germline-derived CDR1 and CDR2 are LGHDT and YNNKEL (reference sequence). The material sequenced was whole blood. The chain joins TRBV3-1 to TRBJ2-7; the D call may be TRBD1 or TRBD2 (6 bases each). The receptor was derived from an adult who was a healthcare worker with PCR-confirmed SARS-CoV-2 infection or an uninfected control (not recorded which). The CDR3 sequence: CASSGGLPIHEQYF. CDR3 sequence (DNA): TGTGCCAGCAGCGGGGGGCTCCCGATCCACGAGCAGTACTTC.